This TCR beta chain appears in the sequencing data of a study of T cell responses to AZD1222 COVID-19 vaccine (dated by TCRdb to about 2021). Regarding the research as a whole: AZD1222 recipients whose second dose came at about 4 weeks and those whose second dose came at about 12 weeks were combined into one group, since spike-specific TCR depth and breadth did not differ between the two schedules. TCR sequencing covered fewer than 250 trial participants: some 210 given two doses of AZD1222 and 26 given two doses of MenACWY control vaccine. Trial participants were enrolled by age into 18-55, 56-69 and 70-plus year subgroups, with roughly 160, 29 and 62 TCR-sequenced participants respectively. The research as a whole found: The 56-69-year group was small, and its depth increase did not reach significance, likely because of low power. No day 14 peak-response samples were available, so repertoires were characterized only after the peak T cell response. A significant rise in spike-specific TCR breadth and depth was observed after two AZD1222 doses relative to day 0 and relative to MenACWY recipients. Participants were mostly white British and included more females than males, and it was suggested by the authors that clonal diversity may have been underestimated. Conclusions about previously exposed vaccinees were limited because only a handful of AZD1222 recipients were SARS-CoV-2 seropositive at baseline. Reportedly, close to half of the unique spike-specific TCRs recognized epitopes lying outside the regions that are mutated in the B.1.351 and B.1.1.7 variants. The vaccine-associated CD4 TCRs covered the entire spike protein, and the dominant responses fell in regions 160-218 and 743-854.

According to the germline V gene, CDR1 reads WSHSY and CDR2 reads SAAADI. CDR3 length: 14 amino acids, cysteine to phenylalanine. Only the CDR3 part of the read is kept: 42 bases, read in frame from the first base. The V end loses 8 bases and the J end loses 3 bases, and a stretch of 16 bases separates them. According to the study, the label for this sample's time point signals: baseline before first vaccination. Vaccinee samples were obtained from the UK trials COV001 and COV002, which included a single-blind randomized controlled phase 2/3 trial of AZD1222 (ChAdOx1 nCoV-19) in healthy adults. For TCRbeta chain sequencing, PBMC samples were collected from trial participants at day 0 and at day 28 after the second dose. Regarding this clone: Its antigen remains undetermined. No per-base quality is available; no much larger clone lies one base away.

The CDR3 regions of human TCRbeta chains were analyzed by immunosequencing. Under the source paper's analysis protocol: TCRs in the repertoires were compared against a reference library of SARS-CoV-2-specific TCRs that had been generated with the MIRA antigen-specificity platform. Breadth was defined as the fraction of unique TCRs that were SARS-CoV-2-associated, and depth was defined as the fraction of total T cells that were SARS-CoV-2-associated. Using the MIRA data, each spike-specific TCR was assigned both to the spike region to which the TCR was reactive and to a CD4 or CD8 class. Log10-transformed breadth and depth values were compared by one-way ANOVA with Sidak's multiple comparisons tests. As stored in TCRdb, this immuneACCESS dataset retains in-frame rearrangements with V and J assigned. A fraction of the clones does not appear; measured against another copy, unresolved V genes explain less than half of the discrepancy, and the remainder lacks a known reason. The V and J calls and clone size are taken from that table; D and trimming were inferred from the DNA. The sample table contains tens of thousands of clones; only one count was recorded for over 75% of them. Approximately 21% of the sample is in the top ten clones.

The TCR originated in an adult in good health. This sample comprised peripheral blood, obtained on day 0 of AZD1222 vaccination. The chain is assembled from TRBV10-2 and TRBJ1-1; the D gene is perhaps TRBD1, from 5 matching bases. The sequenced DNA: TGCGCCAGCGGTTCCCAGGGCATGGACACTGAAGCTTTCTTT. Its product reads: CASGSQGMDTEAFF.